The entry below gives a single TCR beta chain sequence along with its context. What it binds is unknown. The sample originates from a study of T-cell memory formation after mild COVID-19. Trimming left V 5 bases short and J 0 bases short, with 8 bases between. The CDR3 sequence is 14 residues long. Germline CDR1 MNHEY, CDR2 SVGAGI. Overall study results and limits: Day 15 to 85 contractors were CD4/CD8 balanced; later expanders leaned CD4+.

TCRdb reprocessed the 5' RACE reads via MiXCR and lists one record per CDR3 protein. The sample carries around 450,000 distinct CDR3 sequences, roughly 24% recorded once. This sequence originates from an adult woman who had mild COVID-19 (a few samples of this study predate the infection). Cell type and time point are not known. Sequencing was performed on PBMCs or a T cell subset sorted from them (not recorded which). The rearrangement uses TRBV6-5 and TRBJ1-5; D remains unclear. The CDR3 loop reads CASSRAYSNQPQHF. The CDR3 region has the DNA TGTGCCAGCAGTCGGGCCTATAGCAATCAGCCCCAGCATTTT.